This entry describes one T cell receptor (beta chain). The method was immunoSEQ multiplex PCR; TCRdb's version includes in-frame clones alone and lacks a portion of them. Of 150,000 to 200,000 clones listed, approximately 90% were seen once; the top ten hold 5% to 6%. The record originates from a study of blood T cell repertoires in COVID-19. The CDR3 is 19 residues long. V shed 5 bases and J 1 base; nucleotides not matched to a gene: 14. Per germline, CDR1 SGHVS and CDR2 FNYEAQ. This clonotype was sampled from a human donor in a cohort sampled during active COVID-19. The genes are TRBV7-6 and TRBJ2-3, with 11 bases aligning to TRBD2. The sequencing input was peripheral blood. The CDR3 DNA reads TGTGCCAGCAGCCGAGATAGGGCTAGCGGGGGGTCCCGCACAGATACGCAGTATTTT. Amino acids: CASSRDRASGGSRTDTQYF.